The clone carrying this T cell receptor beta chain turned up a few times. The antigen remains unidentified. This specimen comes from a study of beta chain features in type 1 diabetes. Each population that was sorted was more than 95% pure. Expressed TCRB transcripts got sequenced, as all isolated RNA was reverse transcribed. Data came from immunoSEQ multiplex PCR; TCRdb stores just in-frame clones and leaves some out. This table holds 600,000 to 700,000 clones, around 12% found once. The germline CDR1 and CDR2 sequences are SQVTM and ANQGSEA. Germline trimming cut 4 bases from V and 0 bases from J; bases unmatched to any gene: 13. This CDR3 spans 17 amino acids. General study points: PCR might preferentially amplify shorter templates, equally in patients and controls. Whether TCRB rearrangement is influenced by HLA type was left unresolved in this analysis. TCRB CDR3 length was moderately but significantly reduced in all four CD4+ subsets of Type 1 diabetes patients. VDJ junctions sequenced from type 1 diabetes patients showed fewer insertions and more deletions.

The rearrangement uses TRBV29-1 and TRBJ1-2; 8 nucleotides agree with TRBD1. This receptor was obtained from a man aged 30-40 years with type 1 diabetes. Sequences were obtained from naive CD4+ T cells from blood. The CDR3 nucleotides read TGCAGCGTTGGGACAGGGCCCCTCTCCTATACTAACTATGGCTACACCTTC. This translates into CSVGTGPLSYTNYGYTF.